This record looks at one T cell receptor beta chain sequence and its context. This sample was taken from a study of cytomegalovirus exposure and HLA in healthy donors. Per the germline V gene, CDR1 is MDHEN and CDR2 is SYDVKM. The CDR3 is 14 amino acids. The ends were cut back, 1 base at V and 2 bases at J, with 3 bases in the middle. The protocol was immunoSEQ multiplex PCR, while the TCRdb copy is restricted to in-frame clones and leaves out a portion. The sample lists some 250,000 clones; about 90% were seen once. The TCR was taken from a woman in her 30s in good health and CMV-seronegative. The chain is built from TRBV28 and TRBJ2-6, with no clear D. Sequencing used PBMCs. The CDR3 sequence is CASSLFTGANVLTF. The CDR3 nucleotides read TGTGCCAGCAGTTTATTTACTGGGGCCAACGTCCTGACTTTC.